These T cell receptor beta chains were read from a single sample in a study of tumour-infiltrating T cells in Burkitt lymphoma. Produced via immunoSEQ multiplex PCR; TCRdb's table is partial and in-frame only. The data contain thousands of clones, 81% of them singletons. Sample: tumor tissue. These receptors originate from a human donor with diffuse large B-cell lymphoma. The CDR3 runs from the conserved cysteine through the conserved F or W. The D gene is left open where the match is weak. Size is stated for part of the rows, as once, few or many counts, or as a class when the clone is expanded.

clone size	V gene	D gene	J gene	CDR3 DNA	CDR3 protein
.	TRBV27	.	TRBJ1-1	TGTGCCAGCAGTTTAAGCGCCGGACAGCCTAACACTGAAGCTTTCTTT	CASSLSAGQPNTEAFF
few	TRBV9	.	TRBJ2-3	TGTGCCAGCAGCGTAGGGAGAGGAACGCAGTATTTT	CASSVGRGTQYF
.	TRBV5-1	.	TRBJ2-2	TGCGCCAGCAGCTTGGAAGACACCGGGGAGCTGTTTTTT	CASSLEDTGELFF
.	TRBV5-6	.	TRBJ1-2	TGTGCCAGCAGCTTAGGCAGCACTGGCTACACCTTC	CASSLGSTGYTF
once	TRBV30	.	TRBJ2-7	TGTGCCTGGAGCACCCTTTTTGCGGGGTCCTACTACGAGCAGTACTTC	CAWSTLFAGSYYEQYF
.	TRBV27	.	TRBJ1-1	TGTGCCAGCTCTTCTCTCAGGTCCCGAAACACTGAAGCTTTCTTT	CASSSLRSRNTEAFF
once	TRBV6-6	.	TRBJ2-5	TGTGCCAGCAGTTTCCAAGAGACCCAGTACTTC	CASSFQETQYF
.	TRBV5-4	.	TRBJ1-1	TGTGCCAGCAGTACCAAAGAGGGATCGTCGACTGAAGCTTTCTTT	CASSTKEGSSTEAFF
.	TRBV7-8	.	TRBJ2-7	TGTGCCAGCAGCCCCCCTGATTTC	CASSPPDF
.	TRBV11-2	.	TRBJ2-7	TGTGCCAGCAGCACCGGGACGGGGGCGCTCGACGAGCAGTACTTC	CASSTGTGALDEQYF
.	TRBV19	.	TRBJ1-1	TGTGCCAACCGCAGGGTGAACACTGAAGCTTTCTTT	CANRRVNTEAFF
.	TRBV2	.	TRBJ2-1	TGTGCCAGCAGGGGGAACAGGGCGGTTCCTGACAATGAGCAGTTCTTC	CASRGNRAVPDNEQFF
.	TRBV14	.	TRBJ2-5	TGTGCCAGCAGCAATTTACCTGGGCAGCCGGAAGAGACCCAGTACTTC	CASSNLPGQPEETQYF
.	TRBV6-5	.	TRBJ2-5	TGTGCCAGCGCCAGACTGGCCAGAGAGACCCAGTACTTC	CASARLARETQYF
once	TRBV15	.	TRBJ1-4	TGTGCCACCAGCAGGAAGTCCCGGCGGAGTAATGAAAAACTGTTTTTT	CATSRKSRRSNEKLFF
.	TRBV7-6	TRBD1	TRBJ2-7	TGTGCCAGCAGCTTAGAAGTTGGACAGGGGGCGGGCGAGCAGTACTTC	CASSLEVGQGAGEQYF
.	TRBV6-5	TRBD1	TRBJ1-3	TGTGCCAGCAGTTATTCCGGGACAGGCCCTGGAAACACCATATATTTT	CASSYSGTGPGNTIYF
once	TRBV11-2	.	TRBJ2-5	TGTGCCAGCAGCTTAGACAGCCGGTACCAAGAGACCCAGTACTTC	CASSLDSRYQETQYF
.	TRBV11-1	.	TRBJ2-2	TGTGCCAGCAGCCGGGAGACCGGGGAGCTGTTTTTT	CASSRETGELFF
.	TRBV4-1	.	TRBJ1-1	TGCGCCAGCAGCCAAGGGATGGGATTGGGGGCGGGAATTGAAGCTTTCTTT	CASSQGMGLGAGIEAFF
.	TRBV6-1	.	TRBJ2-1	TGTGCCAGCCGCGAGGCCCTGAGGGGAAACAATGAGCAGTTCTTC	CASREALRGNNEQFF
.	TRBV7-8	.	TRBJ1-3	TGTGCCAGCAGCCCCGCAGGAAACACCATATATTTT	CASSPAGNTIYF
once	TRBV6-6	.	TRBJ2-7	TGTGCCTCTTCCCGAGGGCAGTCCTACGAGCAGTACTTC	CASSRGQSYEQYF
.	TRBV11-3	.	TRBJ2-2	TGTGCCAGCAGCTTAATCGGGAAGGGGGAGCTGTTTTTT	CASSLIGKGELFF